The 32 T cell receptor beta chains listed next were all sequenced from one sample in a study of T cell responses to AZD1222 COVID-19 vaccine (dated by TCRdb to 2020 to 2023). Interpreted using the paper, the time point label stands for: baseline before first vaccination. The library relied on the immunoSEQ multiplex PCR assay. Entries here come from immuneACCESS through TCRdb and include only in-frame sequences with V and J called. Some clones fail to appear in such tables; in the studies checked, an unresolved V gene covers under half of the shortfall, and the cause of the remainder is unknown. The sample table contains roughly 160,000 clones; only one count was recorded for roughly nine tenths of them. The ten largest make up approximately 1.4% of the sample. The source was peripheral blood, collected on day 0 of AZD1222 vaccination. The receptors here all came from an adult in good health.

The rearrangement joins TRBV21-1 to TRBJ2-3. TRBV21-1 is a known pseudogene. CDR3 length equals 15 residues. CDR3 in DNA: TGTGCCAGCAGCAACGAACAGGGAGGAGCTGATACGCAGTATTTT. Translated, it gives CASSNEQGGADTQYF.

This chain connects TRBV6-5 to TRBJ2-7; 7 nucleotides line up with TRBD1. V was clipped by 2 bases and J by 5 bases; unmatched bases: 6. CDR1 and CDR2 (germline): MNHEY, SVGAGI. This CDR3 is 14 amino acids long. The CDR3 sequence: CASSYARGQHEQYF. CDR3 sequence (DNA): TGTGCCAGCAGTTACGCGAGGGGGCAGCACGAGCAGTACTTC.

The chain has TRBV5-1 and TRBJ2-7; 7 nucleotides align to TRBD1. The CDR3 is 15 residues long. J gave up 4 bases and V 4 bases, and 11 bases lay outside the gene matches. Germline assignment: CDR1 SGHRS and CDR2 YFSETQ. The CDR3 bases are TGCGCCAGCAGCACTCCGACAGGGACGGGGTACGAGCAGTACTTC. Translated, it gives CASSTPTGTGYEQYF.

The CDR3 sequence is CASNPGRAGELFF. DNA for the CDR3: TGTGCCAGCAACCCCGGAAGGGCTGGGGAGCTGTTTTTT. This chain uses TRBV6-5 with TRBJ2-2; no clear D. The CDR3 sequence is 13 residues long. In germline, CDR1 is MNHEY, CDR2 SVGAGI. V shed 7 bases and J shed 8 bases, with 14 bases lying between them.

The V and J genes are TRBV5-4 and TRBJ2-3; D is ambiguous. This CDR3 contains 16 residues. The V end lost 4 bases, the J end lost 0 bases, and 15 bases lay between the germline ends. Germline V gene sequence: CDR1 SGHNT, CDR2 YYREEE (reference sequence). This CDR3 reads CASSQIGRSSTDTQYF. As DNA, the CDR3 is TGTGCCAGCAGCCAAATTGGGCGTTCTAGCACAGATACGCAGTATTTT. Drawing the rest from reference TRBV5-4 and TRBJ2-3, the complete variable domain is ETGVTQSPTHLIKTRGQQVTLRCSSQSGHNTVSWYQQALGQGPQFIFQYYREEENGRGNFPPRFSGLQFPNYSSELNVNALELDDSALYLCASSQIGRSSTDTQYFGPGTRLTVL.

The chain uses TRBV12-3 or TRBV12-4 and TRBJ1-5; no definite D call. The CDR3 loop spans 13 amino acids. Trimming cost V 3 bases and J 1 base, with 4 bases left between them. CDR3 region: CASSFLSNQPQHF. CDR3 sequence (DNA): TGTGCCAGCAGTTTCTTAAGCAATCAGCCCCAGCATTTT.

This clone was detected a few times. The genes are TRBV20-1 and TRBJ1-1, with a weak D call TRBD1 (5 bases). V lost 6 bases and J 7 bases, leaving 18 bases between the germline ends. This CDR3 is 13 amino acids long. The germline V gene has CDR1 DFQATT and CDR2 SNEGSKA (reference sequence). CDR3 residues: CSASKDSRGEAFF. CDR3 nucleotide sequence: TGCAGTGCCAGTAAAGACAGCCGGGGTGAAGCTTTCTTT.

This chain joins TRBV6-1 and TRBJ1-6, with D unresolved. The CDR3 loop spans 14 amino acids. Per germline, CDR1 MNHNS and CDR2 SASEGT. Trimming removed 1 base at V and 8 bases at J, with 9 bases between. CDR3 coding DNA: TGTGCCAGCAGTGAAGAGGTTAGGTATTCACCCCTCCACTTT. Protein sequence: CASSEEVRYSPLHF.

This clone was seen just once. The chain has TRBV30 and TRBJ2-5, with 8 bases matching TRBD1. Germline V gene sequence: CDR1 GTSNPN, CDR2 SVGIG (reference sequence). With V trimmed by 2 bases and J by 8 bases, 7 bases remained unmatched. The CDR3 length is 13 residues. The CDR3 is CAWSNQGAYTQYF. In DNA form, the CDR3 reads TGTGCCTGGAGTAATCAGGGGGCATACACCCAGTACTTC.

The chain is built from TRBV7-6 and TRBJ1-3; D unclear. The germline V gene encodes CDR1 SGHVS and CDR2 FNYEAQ. The CDR3 consists of 17 residues. Trimming shortened V by 5 bases and J by 2 bases, and 19 bases separated the two germline ends. CDR3 in DNA: TGTGCCAGCAGCCCAGAGGACCGCTCCCCAACTGGAAACACCATATATTTT. Amino acid sequence: CASSPEDRSPTGNTIYF.

The chain has TRBV28 and TRBJ1-4, with TRBD1 as a possible D gene (5 bases). Trimming shortened V by 2 bases and J by 4 bases, and 11 bases separated the two germline ends. The CDR3 contains 15 residues. CDR1 is MDHEN and CDR2 is SYDVKM in the germline V gene. The CDR3 here is CASSLGGTDNEKLFF. CDR3 nucleotides: TGTGCCAGCAGTTTAGGCGGGACGGATAATGAAAAACTGTTTTTT. Full variable domain (missing parts from reference TRBV28 and TRBJ1-4): DVKVTQSSRYLVKRTGEKVFLECVQDMDHENMFWYRQDPGLGLRLIYFSYDVKMKEKGDIPEGYSVSREKKERFSLILESASTNQTSMYLCASSLGGTDNEKLFFGSGTQLSVL.

This chain joins TRBV19 and TRBJ1-3, with D possibly TRBD1 on 6 matching bases. Germline CDR1 LNHDA, CDR2 SQIVND (reference sequence). This CDR3 spans 14 amino acids. Between the trimmed V and J ends, which lost 6 bases and 4 bases, there was a span of 13 bases. The CDR3 protein is CASSLRGPGNTIYF. In DNA form, the CDR3 reads TGTGCCAGTAGCCTTCGGGGGCCAGGAAACACCATATATTTT.

The genes are TRBV9 and TRBJ2-3; the match to TRBD2 covers 12 bases. Germline CDR1 reads SGDLS; CDR2 reads YYNGEE. The CDR3 spans 17 residues. The trim removed 3 bases at V and 5 bases at J, leaving 10 bases unmatched. The CDR3 spells CASSALSSGGAGDTQYF. As DNA, the CDR3 is TGTGCCAGCAGCGCACTTTCTAGCGGGGGGGCCGGAGATACGCAGTATTTT.

The chain combines TRBV7-9 with TRBJ2-1; D gene uncertain. The CDR3 is 14 amino acids. Trimming took off 2 bases at V and 5 bases at J, with 10 bases between the two ends. Germline V gives CDR1 SEHNR, CDR2 FQNEAQ (reference sequence). CDR3 loop: CASSLFGSNNEQFF. The CDR3 nucleotides read TGTGCCAGCAGCTTATTTGGTTCTAACAATGAGCAGTTCTTC.

This chain connects TRBV6-5 to TRBJ2-1; 10 bases are a match to TRBD1. V shed 6 bases, J shed 2 bases, and the junction held 4 bases outside the gene matches. Germline CDR1 reads MNHEY; CDR2 reads SVGAGI. The CDR3 is 15 residues long. The CDR3 sequence is CASRADRGAYNEQFF. The DNA of the CDR3 is TGTGCCAGCAGGGCGGACAGGGGGGCCTACAATGAGCAGTTCTTC.

The J gene is TRBJ1-1, the V gene TRBV27; 7 bases are a match to TRBD1. Germline assignment: CDR1 MNHEY and CDR2 SMNVEV (reference sequence). The length of the CDR3 is 15 residues. J was trimmed by 4 bases and V by 3 bases; bases with no gene match: 8. The CDR3 region has the DNA TGTGCCAGCAGTTTCTTAGCAGACAGGGTCACTGAAGCTTTCTTT. As protein: CASSFLADRVTEAFF.

The chain combines TRBV10-2 with TRBJ1-4, with D perhaps matching TRBD1 (5 bases). This CDR3 spans 18 amino acids. Trimming took off 2 bases at V and 1 base at J, with 17 bases between the two ends. Germline loops: CDR1 WSHSY, CDR2 SAAADI. Here the CDR3 reads CASSEVRVWLGTNEKLFF. The DNA for the CDR3 is TGCGCCAGCAGTGAGGTCAGGGTGTGGTTAGGAACTAATGAAAAACTGTTTTTT.

The V gene is TRBV10-2, the J gene TRBJ1-5; D is unclear. V was trimmed by 1 base and J by 6 bases, leaving 10 bases between them. This CDR3 is 14 amino acids long. Germline assignment: CDR1 WSHSY and CDR2 SAAADI. DNA for the CDR3: TGCGCCAGCAGTGAGTGGGCCGGCGGTCAGCCCCAGCATTTT. Its translation: CASSEWAGGQPQHF.

The chain uses TRBV2 and TRBJ2-5, with D unclear. This CDR3 has 11 residues. Germline CDR1 reads SNHLY; CDR2 reads FYNNEI. Trimming took off 6 bases at V and 1 base at J, with 3 bases between the two ends. The CDR3 DNA follows: TGTGCCAGCAGGTCCCAAGAGACCCAGTACTTC. Translating it yields CASRSQETQYF.

The chain couples TRBV28 to TRBJ2-7, with no clear D. This CDR3 is 11 amino acids long. Germline V gives CDR1 MDHEN, CDR2 SYDVKM. Between the trimmed V and J ends, which lost 2 bases and 5 bases, there was a span of 4 bases. CDR3 sequence (DNA): TGTGCCAGCAGTTTACAACACGAGCAGTACTTC. Protein product: CASSLQHEQYF.

Regarding this clone: The sample carries other DNA sequences with the same CDR3. J is TRBJ1-2 and V is TRBV6-5; 7 bases are shared with TRBD1. The junction had 8 bases not matched to a gene; V was cut back by 6 bases and J by 4 bases. The CDR3 has 14 residues. Germline assignment: CDR1 MNHEY and CDR2 SVGAGI. The CDR3 bases are TGTGCCAGCAGGCTGACAGGGTCGGGCTATGGCTACACCTTC. Translated, it gives CASRLTGSGYGYTF.

The chain links TRBV6-5 to TRBJ1-3, with 8 bases aligning to TRBD1. This CDR3 has 15 residues. V lost 8 bases, J lost 2 bases, and 8 bases stayed unmatched. From germline, CDR1 is MNHEY and CDR2 SVGAGI. The CDR3 DNA sequence: TGTGCCAGCCGGGGACAGGCCCTTGCTGGAAACACCATATATTTT. Its translation is CASRGQALAGNTIYF.

This chain uses TRBV9 with TRBJ1-5, with unresolved D. Germline V gene data show CDR1 as SGDLS and CDR2 as YYNGEE. V was pared by 2 bases and J by 4 bases, with 7 bases between. CDR3 size: 13 residues. The CDR3 reads CASSVHENQPQHF. CDR3 nucleotides: TGTGCCAGCAGCGTGCATGAAAATCAGCCCCAGCATTTT.

V usage is TRBV4-1 and J usage is TRBJ2-7; 11 bases line up with TRBD1. The germline V gene has CDR1 MGHRA and CDR2 YSYEKL. The CDR3 loop spans 16 amino acids. V gave up 2 bases and J gave up 5 bases; unmatched junction bases: 8. CDR3: CASSQPQGQGANEQYF. The CDR3 region has the DNA TGCGCCAGCAGCCAACCCCAAGGACAGGGGGCAAACGAGCAGTACTTC.

This clone has just one count. This chain connects TRBV11-2 to TRBJ2-7; the D gene could be TRBD1 or TRBD2 (5 bases each). The CDR3 has 13 residues. The ends were cut back, 5 bases at V and 2 bases at J, with 10 bases in the middle. Germline loops: CDR1 SGHAT, CDR2 FQNNGV. CDR3 DNA: TGTGCCAGCAGCGGGGGTAGGACCTACGAGCAGTACTTC. Amino acid sequence: CASSGGRTYEQYF.

This clone was found once. The V gene is TRBV28, the J gene TRBJ1-3; 9 positions agree with TRBD1. The germline gives CDR1 MDHEN, CDR2 SYDVKM. The CDR3 runs 17 residues. Trimming took 4 bases from V and 4 from J; bases not matched to a gene: 11. The CDR3 DNA reads as TGTGCCAGCAGTTCCGGGACAGGGTATCTGTGGGGAAACACCATATATTTT. Protein sequence: CASSSGTGYLWGNTIYF. Combining the CDR3 with reference TRBV28 and TRBJ1-3 gives the whole variable domain DVKVTQSSRYLVKRTGEKVFLECVQDMDHENMFWYRQDPGLGLRLIYFSYDVKMKEKGDIPEGYSVSREKKERFSLILESASTNQTSMYLCASSSGTGYLWGNTIYFGEGSWLTVV.

The CDR3 is CASSGTGMNTEAFF. CDR3 nucleotides: TGTGCCAGCTCTGGGACAGGGATGAACACTGAAGCTTTCTTT. This chain links TRBV18 with TRBJ1-1; 9 bases map to TRBD1. This CDR3 is 14 amino acids long. The germline V gene has CDR1 KGHSH and CDR2 LQKENI. V dropped 6 bases and J dropped 0; count of bases not matched to a gene: 2.

CDR3 nucleotide sequence: TGTGCCAGCAGCTTAACCCGACATGGCTACACCTTC. Translation gives CASSLTRHGYTF. The chain employs TRBV11-2 and TRBJ1-2; D not resolved. Trimming removed 2 bases from V and 6 bases from J, with 7 bases in between. Germline V gene sequence: CDR1 SGHAT, CDR2 FQNNGV. The CDR3 spans 12 residues.

With regard to this clone: The CDR3 end shows no conserved phenylalanine or tryptophan, and so a read error is likely. The DNA is left out, because the CDR3 cannot be placed on it with certainty; the CDR3 is given as TCRdb lists it. This rearrangement joins TRBV6-4 to TRBJ1-1. Termini included, the CDR3 measures 8 amino acids. Looked up from germline, CDR1 is MRHNA and CDR2 is SNTAGT. The CDR3 reads CAILGRGP.

This clone has just a few counts. The chain's CDR3 is CATSDLSRAYGYTF. CDR3 DNA: TGTGCCACCAGTGATTTAAGCAGGGCCTATGGCTACACCTTC. The genes are TRBV24-1 and TRBJ1-2; weak D call: TRBD1 (5 bases). The CDR3 length is 14 residues. Trimming removed 1 base at V and 4 bases at J, with 9 bases between. Germline values: CDR1 KGHDR, CDR2 SFDVKD.

The gene calls are TRBV5-1 and TRBJ2-2; TRBD2 matches 10 bases. Germline values: CDR1 SGHRS, CDR2 YFSETQ. The CDR3 extends over 18 amino acids. Trimming at V came to 3 bases and at J to 4 bases, leaving 12 bases not matched to a gene. This CDR3 reads CASSSDQRGGRSTGELFF. CDR3 coding DNA: TGCGCCAGCAGCTCGGACCAGCGGGGGGGCCGTAGCACCGGGGAGCTGTTTTTT.

The chain carries TRBV24-1 and TRBJ2-2; D possibly matches TRBD1 or TRBD2 (5 bases each). In germline, CDR1 is KGHDR, CDR2 SFDVKD. CDR3 size: 19 residues. Trimming left V 4 bases short and J 1 base short, with 21 bases between. DNA for the CDR3: TGTGCCACCAGTGACTCGAAAAGTCCGGGACGACTGAACACCGGGGAGCTGTTTTTT. This codes for CATSDSKSPGRLNTGELFF.